Below, 10 T cell receptor beta chains from the same sample are listed, as sequenced in a study of blood T cell repertoires in COVID-19. Assay: immunoSEQ multiplex PCR; the TCRdb copy retains only in-frame clones and omits some. The sample consists of more than 400,000 clones, roughly 88% of them appearing once. Sequencing input: peripheral blood. These receptors came from a human donor in a cohort sampled during active COVID-19.

This chain connects TRBV11-3 to TRBJ2-7, with TRBD2 matching over 12 bases. The length of the CDR3 is 16 residues. The germline CDR1 and CDR2 sequences are SGHNT and YENEEA. V lost 4 bases and J lost 6; bases outside the gene matches: 10. The CDR3 bases are TGTGCCAGCAGCTCGTCGGCTACTAGCGGGAGGAGCGAGCAGTACTTC. This codes for CASSSSATSGRSEQYF.

The chain joins TRBV4-1 to TRBJ1-5; D possibly corresponds to TRBD1 (5 bases). The V and J ends lost 2 bases and 0 bases respectively, with 11 bases between them. Germline CDR1 and CDR2: MGHRA and YSYEKL. This CDR3 is 16 amino acids long. The CDR3 DNA is TGCGCCAGCAGCCAAAGGGGTAGTGATAGCAATCAGCCCCAGCATTTT. This encodes CASSQRGSDSNQPQHF.

The V gene is TRBV6-5, the J gene TRBJ1-6; D remains ambiguous. Germline assignment: CDR1 MNHEY and CDR2 SVGAGI. CDR3 length: 13 amino acids. The V end was cut by 7 bases, the J end by 8 bases, with 12 bases between. The CDR3 bases are TGTGCCAGCAAACGCTTTGAGGATTCACCCCTCCACTTT. Protein sequence: CASKRFEDSPLHF.

The rearrangement joins TRBV6-5 to TRBJ2-2; a possible D gene is TRBD1 (5 bases). CDR3 length: 14 amino acids. The V end lost 8 bases, the J end lost 4 bases, and 14 bases lay between the germline ends. CDR1 is MNHEY and CDR2 is SVGAGI in the germline V gene. The CDR3 bases are TGTGCCAGCGGGGCCCTTAGTGTCACCGGGGAGCTGTTTTTT. It yields the protein CASGALSVTGELFF.

The rearrangement links TRBV5-1 to TRBJ1-1; 7 bases fit TRBD1. The ends lost 4 bases at V and 3 bases at J; junction bases unmatched: 9. Germline V gene data show CDR1 as SGHRS and CDR2 as YFSETQ. CDR3 length: 15 amino acids. The CDR3 loop is CASSQRQGQDTEAFF. CDR3 DNA sequence: TGCGCCAGCAGCCAAAGACAGGGTCAGGACACTGAAGCTTTCTTT.

This clone was detected only once. The chain links TRBV7-9 to TRBJ2-1; perhaps TRBD2 as D (6 bases). V was trimmed by 5 bases and J by 8 bases, leaving 13 bases between them. The CDR3 sequence is 13 residues long. Germline CDR1 SEHNR, CDR2 FQNEAQ (reference sequence). DNA for the CDR3: TGTGCCAGCAGCCATCCGGGGGATTATGAGCAGTTCTTC. This gives the protein CASSHPGDYEQFF.

The gene calls are TRBV7-2 and TRBJ1-4; D is possibly TRBD1 (5 bases). V shed 4 bases and J shed 7 bases, with 16 bases lying between them. CDR3 length equals 15 residues. CDR1 SGHTA and CDR2 FQGNSA come from the germline V gene. The CDR3 spells CASSSDGGGGEKLFF. The CDR3 DNA follows: TGTGCCAGCAGCTCCGATGGGGGGGGAGGTGAAAAACTGTTTTTT.

The gene calls are TRBV10-3 and TRBJ2-7; TRBD1 matches 8 bases. The germline gives CDR1 ENHRY, CDR2 SYGVKD. Germline trimming cut 10 bases from V and 3 bases from J; bases unmatched to any gene: 11. The CDR3 has 14 residues. The CDR3 loop reads CATQLGRGLYEQYF. CDR3 nucleotides: TGTGCCACGCAACTGGGCAGGGGGCTCTACGAGCAGTACTTC.

V is TRBV13 and J is TRBJ1-2; D is unresolved. The CDR3 loop spans 13 amino acids. V lost 0 bases, J lost 2 bases, and 4 bases lay in between. The germline V gene has CDR1 PRHDT and CDR2 FYEKMQ (reference sequence). The CDR3 here is CASSLGRNYGYTF. For the CDR3, the DNA is TGTGCCAGCAGCTTAGGCAGAAACTATGGCTACACCTTC.

The chain recombines TRBV9 with TRBJ2-5; the match to TRBD2 covers 15 bases. This CDR3 is 16 amino acids long. Germline lookup yields CDR1 SGDLS and CDR2 YYNGEE. The J segment lost 5 bases and the V segment lost 0 bases, leaving 2 bases of the junction unmatched. The CDR3 reads CASSVDGTSGGETQYF. CDR3 nucleotides: TGTGCCAGCAGCGTAGACGGGACTAGCGGGGGGGAGACCCAGTACTTC. Full variable domain (rest looked up from reference TRBV9 and TRBJ2-5): DSGVTQTPKHLITATGQRVTLRCSPRSGDLSVYWYQQSLDQGLQFLIQYYNGEERAKGNILERFSAQQFPDLHSELNLSSLELGDSALYFCASSVDGTSGGETQYFGPGTRLLVL.